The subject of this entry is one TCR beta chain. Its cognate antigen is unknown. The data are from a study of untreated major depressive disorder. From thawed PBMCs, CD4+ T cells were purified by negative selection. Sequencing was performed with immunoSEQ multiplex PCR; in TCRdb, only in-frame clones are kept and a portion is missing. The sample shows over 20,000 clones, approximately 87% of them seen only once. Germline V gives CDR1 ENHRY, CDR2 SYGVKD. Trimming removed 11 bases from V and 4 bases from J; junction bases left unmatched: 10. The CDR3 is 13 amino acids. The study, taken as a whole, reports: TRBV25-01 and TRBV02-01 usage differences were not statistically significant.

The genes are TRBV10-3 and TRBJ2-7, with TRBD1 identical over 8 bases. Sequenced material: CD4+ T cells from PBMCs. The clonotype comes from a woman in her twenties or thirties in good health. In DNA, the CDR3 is TGTGCCGTAAACCGACAGGGGAGTTACGAGCAGTACTTC. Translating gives CAVNRQGSYEQYF.